The clone carrying this TCR beta chain occurred once. As yet, its antigen is unknown. CD8 cells classed as naive were CD45RO-negative and positively selected for CCR7, excluding terminally differentiated effector memory CD45RA+ cells. This sample is part of a study of shared clonotypes between healthy human individuals. Germline trimming cut 1 base from V and 5 bases from J; bases unmatched to any gene: 8. Germline V gene sequence: CDR1 SNHLY, CDR2 FYNNEI. The CDR3 consists of 16 residues. Sorted subsets were amplified in replicate PCRs using approximately 200 ng DNA, around 30,000 T cell genomes. Method: immunoSEQ multiplex PCR; TCRdb's copy keeps in-frame clones and lacks some. The sample has about 870,000 clones, around 93% seen once. Broader study findings: Rarefaction curves obtained for sorted subsets showed sequencing incomplete despite large depth.

The sample comprised naive CD8+ T cells sorted from blood. The chain carries TRBV2 and TRBJ2-3; 8 bases line up with TRBD1. The receptor was derived from a young man in good health. CDR3: CASSEDATGAGDTQYF. CDR3 sequence (DNA): TGTGCCAGCAGTGAAGATGCGACAGGGGCGGGAGATACGCAGTATTTT.